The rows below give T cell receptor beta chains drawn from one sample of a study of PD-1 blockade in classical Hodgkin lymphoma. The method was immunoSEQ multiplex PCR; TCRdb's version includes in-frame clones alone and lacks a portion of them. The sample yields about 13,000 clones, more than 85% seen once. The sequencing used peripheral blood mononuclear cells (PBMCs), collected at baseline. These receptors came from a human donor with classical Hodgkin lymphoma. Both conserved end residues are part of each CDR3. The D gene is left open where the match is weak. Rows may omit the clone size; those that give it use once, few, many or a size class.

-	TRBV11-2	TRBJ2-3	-	CASDSSKRGISTDTQYF	TGTGCCAGCGATTCATCTAAGAGGGGGATTAGCACAGATACGCAGTATTTT
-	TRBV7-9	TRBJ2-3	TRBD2	CASSLEGPRGGDTQYF	TGTGCCAGCAGCTTAGAGGGCCCCCGGGGGGGGGATACGCAGTATTTT
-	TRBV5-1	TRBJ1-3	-	CASSPGGRTGNTIYF	TGCGCCAGCAGCCCTGGGGGCAGGACTGGAAACACCATATATTTT
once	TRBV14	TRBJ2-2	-	CASSPFKGPNTGELFF	TGTGCCAGCAGCCCATTTAAGGGCCCGAACACCGGGGAGCTGTTTTTT
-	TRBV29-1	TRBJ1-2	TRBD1	CSVEDRVLDGYTF	TGCAGCGTTGAGGACAGGGTATTAGATGGCTACACCTTC
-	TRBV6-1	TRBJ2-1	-	CASSGFLVGSGGNEQFF	TGTGCCAGCAGTGGATTCCTGGTTGGGTCTGGAGGCAATGAGCAGTTCTTC
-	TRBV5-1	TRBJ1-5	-	CASSLGLGGNQPQHF	TGCGCCAGCAGCTTGGGGTTGGGAGGCAATCAGCCCCAGCATTTT
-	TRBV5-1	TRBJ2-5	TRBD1	CASSSGTGEETQYF	TGCGCCAGCAGCTCAGGGACAGGGGAGGAGACCCAGTACTTC
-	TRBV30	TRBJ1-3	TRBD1	CAWSVGGLAGNTIYF	TGTGCCTGGAGTGTAGGGGGCCTGGCGGGAAACACCATATATTTT
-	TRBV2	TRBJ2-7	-	CASGPIPYEQYF	TGTGCCAGCGGTCCAATTCCCTACGAGCAGTACTTC
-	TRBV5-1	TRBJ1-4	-	CASSLTGSTNEKLFF	TGCGCCAGCAGCTTGACAGGGAGTACTAATGAAAAACTGTTTTTT
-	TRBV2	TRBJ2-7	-	CASSDWRILMYEQYF	TGTGCCAGCAGTGACTGGCGAATCCTAATGTACGAGCAGTACTTC
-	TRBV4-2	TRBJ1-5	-	CASSQDLSGNNQPQHF	TGTGCCAGCAGCCAAGATCTCAGTGGTAACAATCAGCCCCAGCATTTT
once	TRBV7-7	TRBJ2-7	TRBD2	CASSSRLERGSYEQYF	TGTGCCAGCAGCTCAAGGTTGGAGCGGGGGTCCTACGAGCAGTACTTC
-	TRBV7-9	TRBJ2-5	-	CASSFQGQVVETQYF	TGTGCCAGCAGCTTCCAGGGACAAGTTGTGGAGACCCAGTACTTC
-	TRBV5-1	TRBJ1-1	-	CASSKPGPADAEAFF	TGCGCCAGCAGCAAACCGGGCCCCGCCGACGCTGAAGCTTTCTTT
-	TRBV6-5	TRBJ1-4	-	CASRKTVNEKLFF	TGTGCCAGCAGGAAGACAGTTAATGAAAAACTGTTTTTT
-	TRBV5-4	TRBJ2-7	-	CASSFGLQGTSYEQYF	TGTGCCAGCAGCTTCGGTCTGCAGGGGACCTCCTACGAGCAGTACTTC
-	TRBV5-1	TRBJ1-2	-	CASSLGAGEGYTF	TGCGCCAGCAGCTTGGGGGCAGGGGAAGGCTACACCTTC
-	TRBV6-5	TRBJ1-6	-	CASSPRYLNSPLHF	TGTGCCAGCAGTCCCAGATATCTGAATTCACCCCTCCACTTT
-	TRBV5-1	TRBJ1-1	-	CASSLGSGSTEAFF	TGCGCCAGCAGCTTGGGTTCGGGGAGCACTGAAGCTTTCTTT
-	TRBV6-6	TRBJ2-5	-	CASSYYLTLPGETQYF	TGTGCCAGCAGTTACTACCTCACGCTCCCGGGGGAGACCCAGTACTTC
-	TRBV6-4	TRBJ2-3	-	CASSPGQATDTQYF	TGTGCCAGCAGCCCGGGACAAGCCACAGATACGCAGTATTTT
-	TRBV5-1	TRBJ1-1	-	CASSLQENTEAFF	TGCGCCAGCAGCTTACAGGAGAACACTGAAGCTTTCTTT
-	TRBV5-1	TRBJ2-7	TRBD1	CASSDPGQSYEQYF	TGCGCCAGCAGCGATCCGGGACAGTCCTACGAGCAGTACTTC
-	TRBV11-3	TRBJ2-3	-	CASSLDFGSDTQYF	TGTGCCAGCAGCTTAGATTTCGGCTCAGATACGCAGTATTTT
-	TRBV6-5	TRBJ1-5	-	CASSYSYSRPQHF	TGTGCCAGCAGTTACTCGTACTCGCGGCCCCAGCATTTT
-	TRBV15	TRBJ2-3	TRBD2	CATSRDVAGGPDTQYF	TGTGCCACCAGCAGAGATGTGGCGGGGGGGCCAGATACGCAGTATTTT
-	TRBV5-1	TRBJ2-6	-	CASSSSPTSGANVLTF	TGCGCCAGCAGCTCTTCACCTACCTCTGGGGCCAACGTCCTGACTTTC
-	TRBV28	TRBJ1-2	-	CASSTRRLIYGYTF	TGTGCCAGCAGTACCCGACGACTTATTTATGGCTACACCTTC
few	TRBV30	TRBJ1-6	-	CAWSSTPTTHSPLHF	TGTGCCTGGTCTTCCACCCCCACGACACATTCACCCCTCCACTTT
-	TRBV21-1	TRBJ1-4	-	CASTTTPRGTEKLFF	TGTGCCAGCACCACCACACCCCGGGGTACTGAAAAACTGTTTTTT
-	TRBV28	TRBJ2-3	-	CASSPTGDTQYF	TGTGCCAGCAGTCCCACAGGGGATACGCAGTATTTT
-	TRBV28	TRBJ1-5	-	CASSFGGQPQHF	TGTGCCAGCAGTTTTGGCGGCCAGCCCCAGCATTTT
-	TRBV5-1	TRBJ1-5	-	CASSLAGQNNQPQHF	TGCGCCAGCAGCCTGGCGGGGCAGAATAATCAGCCCCAGCATTTT
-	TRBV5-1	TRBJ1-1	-	CASSGGWNTEAFF	TGCGCCAGCTCCGGGGGGTGGAACACTGAAGCTTTCTTT
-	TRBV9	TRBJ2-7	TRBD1	CASTQGTGHGEQYF	TGTGCCAGCACCCAAGGGACAGGGCACGGTGAGCAGTACTTC